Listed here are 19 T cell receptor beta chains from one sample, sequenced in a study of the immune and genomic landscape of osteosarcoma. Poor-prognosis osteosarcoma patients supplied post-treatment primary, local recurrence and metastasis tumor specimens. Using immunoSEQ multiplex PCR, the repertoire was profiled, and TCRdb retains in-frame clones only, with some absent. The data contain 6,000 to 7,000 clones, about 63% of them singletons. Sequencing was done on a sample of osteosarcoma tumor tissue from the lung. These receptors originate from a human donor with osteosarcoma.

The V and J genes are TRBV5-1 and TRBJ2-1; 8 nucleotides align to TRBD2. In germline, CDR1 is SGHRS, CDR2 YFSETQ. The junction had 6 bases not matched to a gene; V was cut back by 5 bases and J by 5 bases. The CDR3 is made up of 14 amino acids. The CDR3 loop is CASRSLADNNEQFF. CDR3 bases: TGCGCCAGCAGATCACTAGCGGATAACAATGAGCAGTTCTTC.

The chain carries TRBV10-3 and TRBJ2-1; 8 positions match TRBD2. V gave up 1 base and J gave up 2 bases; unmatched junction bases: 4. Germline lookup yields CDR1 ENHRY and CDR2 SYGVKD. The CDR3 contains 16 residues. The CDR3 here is CAISEYEREPYNEQFF. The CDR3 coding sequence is TGTGCCATCAGTGAGTACGAGCGGGAGCCCTACAATGAGCAGTTCTTC.

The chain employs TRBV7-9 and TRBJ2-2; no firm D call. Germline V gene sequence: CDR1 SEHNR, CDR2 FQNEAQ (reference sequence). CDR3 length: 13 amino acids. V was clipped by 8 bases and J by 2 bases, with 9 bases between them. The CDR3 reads CASRGPNTGELFF. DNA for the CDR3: TGTGCCAGCCGTGGCCCCAACACCGGGGAGCTGTTTTTT.

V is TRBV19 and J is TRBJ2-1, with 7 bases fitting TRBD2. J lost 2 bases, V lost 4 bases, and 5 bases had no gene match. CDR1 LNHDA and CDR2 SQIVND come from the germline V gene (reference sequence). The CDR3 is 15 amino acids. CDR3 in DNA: TGTGCCAGTAGTACCGAAGCGGGGCCCTACAATGAGCAGTTCTTC. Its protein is CASSTEAGPYNEQFF.

CDR3 sequence: CASKEAGNYGYTF. The CDR3 DNA reads TGTGCCAGCAAAGAGGCAGGGAACTATGGCTACACCTTC. This chain connects TRBV28 to TRBJ1-2, with D maybe TRBD1 (5 bases). The CDR3 has 13 amino acids. V lost 7 bases to trimming and J lost 2 bases, with 11 bases between them. Per the germline V gene, CDR1 is MDHEN and CDR2 is SYDVKM.

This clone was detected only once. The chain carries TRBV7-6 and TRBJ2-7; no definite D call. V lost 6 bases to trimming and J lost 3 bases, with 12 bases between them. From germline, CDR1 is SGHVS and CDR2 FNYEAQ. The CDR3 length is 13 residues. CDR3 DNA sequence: TGTGCCAGCAGTCTTGACACCCGCTACGAGCAGTACTTC. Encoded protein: CASSLDTRYEQYF.

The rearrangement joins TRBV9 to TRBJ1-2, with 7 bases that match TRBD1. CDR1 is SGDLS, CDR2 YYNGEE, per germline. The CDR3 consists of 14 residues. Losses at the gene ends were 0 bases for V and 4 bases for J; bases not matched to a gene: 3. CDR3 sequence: CASSVAGTAYGYTF. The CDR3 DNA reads TGTGCCAGCAGCGTAGCCGGGACAGCCTATGGCTACACCTTC.

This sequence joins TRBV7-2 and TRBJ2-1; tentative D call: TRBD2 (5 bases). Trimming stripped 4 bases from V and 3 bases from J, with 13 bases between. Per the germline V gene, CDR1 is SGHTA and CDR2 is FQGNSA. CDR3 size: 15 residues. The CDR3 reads CASSSGLTFYNEQFF. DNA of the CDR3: TGTGCCAGCAGCTCTGGACTGACCTTCTACAATGAGCAGTTCTTC.

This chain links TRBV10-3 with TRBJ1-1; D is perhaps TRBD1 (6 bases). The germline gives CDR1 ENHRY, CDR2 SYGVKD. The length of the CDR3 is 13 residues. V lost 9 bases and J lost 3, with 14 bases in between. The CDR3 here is CAIGGRPDTEAFF. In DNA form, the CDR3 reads TGTGCCATAGGGGGGAGGCCGGACACTGAAGCTTTCTTT.

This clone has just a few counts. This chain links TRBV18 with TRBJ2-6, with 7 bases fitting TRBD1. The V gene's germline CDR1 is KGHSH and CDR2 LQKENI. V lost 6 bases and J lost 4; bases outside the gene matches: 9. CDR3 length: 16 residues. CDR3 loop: CASSLRGSLGANVLTF. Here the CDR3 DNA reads TGTGCCAGCTCCCTCAGGGGGTCCTTAGGGGCCAACGTCCTGACTTTC. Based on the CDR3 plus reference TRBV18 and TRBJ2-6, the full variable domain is NAGVMQNPRHLVRRRGQEARLRCSPMKGHSHVYWYRQLPEEGLKFMVYLQKENIIDESGMPKERFSAEFPKEGPSILRIQQVVRGDSAAYFCASSLRGSLGANVLTFGAGSRLTVL.

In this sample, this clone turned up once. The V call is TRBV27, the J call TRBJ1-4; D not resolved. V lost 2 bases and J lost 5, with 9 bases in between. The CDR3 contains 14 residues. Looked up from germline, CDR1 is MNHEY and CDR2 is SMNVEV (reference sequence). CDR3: CASSLSRANEKLFF. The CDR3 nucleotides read TGTGCCAGCAGTTTAAGTAGGGCGAATGAAAAACTGTTTTTT.

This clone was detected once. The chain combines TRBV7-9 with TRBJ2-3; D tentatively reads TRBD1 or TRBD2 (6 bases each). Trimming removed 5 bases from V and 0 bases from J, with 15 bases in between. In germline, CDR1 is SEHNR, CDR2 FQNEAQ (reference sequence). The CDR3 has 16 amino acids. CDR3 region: CASSRRWGASTDTQYF. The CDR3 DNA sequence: TGTGCCAGCAGCCGCCGGTGGGGGGCCAGCACAGATACGCAGTATTTT.

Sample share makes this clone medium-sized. CDR3 nucleotides: TGTGCCAGCAGCCCTGGGACAGGCCTCGGGGCAAACACTGAAGCTTTCTTT. Translation gives CASSPGTGLGANTEAFF. The chain links TRBV7-9 to TRBJ1-1; 8 bases align to TRBD1. This CDR3 region has 17 residues. Trimming cost V 5 bases and J 2 bases; bases outside gene matches: 13. The V gene's germline CDR1 is SEHNR and CDR2 FQNEAQ (reference sequence).

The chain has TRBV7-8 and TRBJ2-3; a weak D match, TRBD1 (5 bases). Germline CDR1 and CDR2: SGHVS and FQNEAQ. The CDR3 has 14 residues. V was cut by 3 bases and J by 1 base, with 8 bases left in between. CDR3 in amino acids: CASSFLQGTDTQYF. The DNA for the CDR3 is TGTGCCAGCAGCTTTCTACAGGGCACAGATACGCAGTATTTT. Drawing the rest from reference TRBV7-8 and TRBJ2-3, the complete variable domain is GAGVSQSPRYKVAKRGQDVALRCDPISGHVSLFWYQQALGQGPEFLTYFQNEAQLDKSGLPSDRFFAERPEGSVSTLKIQRTQQEDSAVYLCASSFLQGTDTQYFGPGTRLTVL.

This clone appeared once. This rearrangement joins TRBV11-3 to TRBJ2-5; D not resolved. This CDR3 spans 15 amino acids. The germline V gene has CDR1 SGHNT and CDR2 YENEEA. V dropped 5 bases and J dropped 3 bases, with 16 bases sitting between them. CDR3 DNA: TGTGCCAGCAGCCCCCACAGCAGAAGAAAAGAGACCCAGTACTTC. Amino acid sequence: CASSPHSRRKETQYF.

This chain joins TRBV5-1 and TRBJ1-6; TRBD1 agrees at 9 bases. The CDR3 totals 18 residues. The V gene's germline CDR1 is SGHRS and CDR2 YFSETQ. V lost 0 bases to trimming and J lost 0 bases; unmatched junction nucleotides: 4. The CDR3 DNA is TGCGCCAGCAGCTTGGACGGACAGGGGAACTCCTATAATTCACCCCTCCACTTT. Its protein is CASSLDGQGNSYNSPLHF.

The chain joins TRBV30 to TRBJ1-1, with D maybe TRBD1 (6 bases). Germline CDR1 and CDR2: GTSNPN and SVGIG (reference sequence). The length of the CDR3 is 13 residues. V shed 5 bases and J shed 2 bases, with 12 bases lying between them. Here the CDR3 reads CAWDRQVNTEAFF. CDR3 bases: TGTGCCTGGGACCGACAGGTAAACACTGAAGCTTTCTTT.

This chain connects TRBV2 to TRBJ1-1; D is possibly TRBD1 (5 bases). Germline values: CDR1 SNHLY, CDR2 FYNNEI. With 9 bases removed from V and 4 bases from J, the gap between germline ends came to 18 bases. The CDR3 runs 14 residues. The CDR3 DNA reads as TGTGCCAGTAAACCTCAGGGATCGAGCACTGAAGCTTTCTTT. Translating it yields CASKPQGSSTEAFF. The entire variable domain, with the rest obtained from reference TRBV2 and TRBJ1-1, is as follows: EPEVTQTPSHQVTQMGQEVILRCVPISNHLYFYWYRQILGQKVEFLVSFYNNEISEKSEIFDDQFSVERPDGSNFTLKIRSTKLEDSAMYFCASKPQGSSTEAFFGQGTRLTVV.

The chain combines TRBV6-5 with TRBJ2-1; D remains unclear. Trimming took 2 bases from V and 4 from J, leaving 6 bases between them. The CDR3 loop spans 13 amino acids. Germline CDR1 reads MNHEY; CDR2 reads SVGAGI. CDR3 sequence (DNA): TGTGCCAGCAGTTACGTAGAGTACAATGAGCAGTTCTTC. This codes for CASSYVEYNEQFF.